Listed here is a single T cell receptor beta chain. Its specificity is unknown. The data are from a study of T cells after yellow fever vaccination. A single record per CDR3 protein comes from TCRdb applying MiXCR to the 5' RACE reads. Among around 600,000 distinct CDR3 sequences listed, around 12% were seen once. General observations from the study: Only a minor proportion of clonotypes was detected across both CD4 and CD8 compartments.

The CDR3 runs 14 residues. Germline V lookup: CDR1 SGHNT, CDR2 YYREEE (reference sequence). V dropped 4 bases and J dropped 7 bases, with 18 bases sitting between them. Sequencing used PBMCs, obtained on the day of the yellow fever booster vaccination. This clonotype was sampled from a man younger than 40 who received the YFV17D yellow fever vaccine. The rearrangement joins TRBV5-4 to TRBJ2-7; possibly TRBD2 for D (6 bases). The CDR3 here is CASSDGTVYMEQYF. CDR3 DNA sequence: TGTGCCAGCAGCGACGGGACTGTTTACATGGAGCAGTACTTC.